This T cell receptor (beta chain) was identified in a study of regulatory T cells in long-lasting Graves disease (dated by TCRdb to 2020 to 2023). With regard to the full study: Newly diagnosed Graves' disease patients had taken antithyroid drugs for less than 3 months. This study used TCR sequencing and RNA sequencing of peripheral blood to compare persistent Graves' disease patients against newly diagnosed Graves' disease patients. The study was registered as a clinical trial and conducted in China. A total of roughly 35 samples underwent TCR sequencing: 13 from persistent and about 20 from newly diagnosed Graves' disease patients.

A note on this clonotype: Which antigen it targets is not known. Base qualities are missing; no much larger clone stands one base away.

Cut back by 5 bases and 6 bases, the V and J ends lie 10 bases apart. Reading the germline V gene gives CDR1 MNHNS and CDR2 SASEGT. The CDR3, from cysteine to phenylalanine, totals 13 residues. Kept here is only the CDR3 DNA, which spans 39 bases and is read in frame from base 1. Interpreted using the paper, the time point label stands for: newly diagnosed GD, antithyroid drugs for less than 3 months. For both TCR sequencing and RNA sequencing, RNA was extracted from PBMCs in TRIzol. Graves' disease was diagnosed according to American Thyroid Association guidelines. The patients came from an endocrinology department in Xi'an, China. Each patient gave 8.5 to 9.5 milliliters of peripheral blood, collected in an EDTA anticoagulant tube. Ficoll Paque Plus density gradient separation was used to isolate PBMCs, and no further T cell sorting was performed. An Agilent 2100 Bioanalyzer and agarose gel were used to check RNA quality, while a NanoDrop 2000 measured RNA concentration.

Library prep was done by multiplex PCR. Instrument on record: Illumina HiSeq 4000. CDR3 regions were amplified by Arm-PCR with iRepertoire HTBI primers to construct TCR beta libraries. PCR products were gel purified before sequencing. Per the authors' processing: A total of some 60 TRBV and some 15 TRBJ segments were identified across samples and were used for gene usage analysis of CDR3 amino acid clonotypes. COPE and FqMerger were used to merge the filtered high-quality paired reads into contigs. BLAST was used to align contigs to IMGT TRBV, TRBD and TRBJ reference genes, and CDR3 was defined according to IMGT. Highly expanded clones were defined as clonotypes with a frequency above 0.1%. Repertoire diversity was measured by Shannon entropy, and V-J evenness by the Gini coefficient. Public clonotypes were defined as clonotypes shared by more than one individual. TCRdb reprocessed the public reads (quality trimming at Q25 with fastp, clone calling with MiXCR) and kept in-frame beta chains. One record per CDR3 amino acid sequence lists the most common genes and DNA. TCRdb assigned the V and J calls; the authors' analysis was not used. This sample holds some 560,000 distinct CDR3 sequences; 15% to 20% were observed only once. Of the sample, roughly 25% falls within the top ten clones.

Points the paper makes about the study in general: The small sample size was acknowledged by the authors as a limitation that may reduce accuracy. Only peripheral blood was studied, because thyroid tissue, the primary lesion, was inaccessible. Patients with persistent disease shared more public clonotypes (roughly 2,900) than newly diagnosed patients did (more than 900). Sequencing and analysis were restricted to the TCR beta chain. Lower TCR Shannon entropy and fewer highly expanded clones were observed in persistent Graves' disease patients than in newly diagnosed patients, which suggested clonal expansion. Preferential use of TRBV28, TRBJ1-2 and TRBJ2-5 was observed in persistent disease, whereas TRBV20-1 and TRBJ2-1 were favored in newly diagnosed disease.

This sample was also put to use in a study of T cells in Graves' hyperthyroidism and ophthalmopathy. In that second paper, the authors write: Stable Graves' hyperthyroidism was defined as the absence of progression to ophthalmopathy over 18 months of follow-up. The hyperthyroidism patients were between 18 and 65 years old and newly diagnosed, with a disease duration of less than 2 months. Patients with uncontrolled infections, other autoimmune diseases, pregnancy or lactation were excluded. Clinical symptoms, serum thyroxine and TRAb, thyroid ultrasound, and orbital computed tomography formed the basis for the diagnoses. A first-round RT-PCR of the TCR CDR3 used the HTBI primer set with the Qiagen OneStep RT-PCR kit. Most expanded thyroid clonotypes (frequency above 0.001) were also detected in blood, suggesting blood repertoires may reflect thyroid immune responses. In cross-validation, a model built on a 13 V-J signature told ophthalmopathy apart from stable hyperthyroidism with approximately 90% sensitivity and roughly 81% specificity, and in testing the same model reached 80%/75%. In validation, the model predicted progression to ophthalmopathy a median of around six months before onset, with roughly 70% sensitivity and around 76% specificity. To identify distinguishing TCR V-J signatures, a discovery cohort of 100 or so patients was used, comprising some 45 with Graves' ophthalmopathy and 57 with stable Graves' hyperthyroidism. An independent validation cohort of under 20 hyperthyroidism patients and about 15 patients who later progressed to ophthalmopathy tested prospective prediction of ophthalmopathy. The roughly 91 discovery patients were randomly divided into training and test sets at a 7:3 ratio. The study also compared thyroid tissue and blood T-cell repertoires from five or six Graves' hyperthyroidism patients. Once sampling was done, hyperthyroidism patients were given methimazole at a starting dose of 30 mg daily, whereas ophthalmopathy patients were given high-dose intravenous methylprednisolone. Libraries were constructed in a second round of multiplex PCR, after which size selection and purification were performed. The libraries were sequenced on an Illumina HiSeq2000 using paired-end 100 bp reads. Raw data were processed with SOAPnuke, discarding reads with adapters, uncalled bases, mean Phred below 15, or no exact constant-primer or identifier match. COPE v1.2.5 was used to merge the high-quality paired reads, and each unique nucleotide sequence was defined as a clonotype. Clonotypes were aligned to IMGT TRBV, TRBD and TRBJ reference segments using MiTCR v1.1. Only V-J combinations with frequency above 0.0001, covering approximately 99% of repertoires, were analysed. A TCS score was defined as the ratio between F50 (clonal expansion) and ExV (chaos), using BLOSUM62-based TCRdist between CDR3 peptides within each V-J. Welch's t-statistics and random forest reduced roughly 500 V-J features to 13, which were used in a naive Bayes classifier (R e1071). Sample size was not statistically predetermined, and investigators were not blinded to group allocation. The paper describes TCR Vbeta CDR3 sequencing of some 130 peripheral blood samples, made up of 43 ophthalmopathy patients, 70 to 75 hyperthyroidism patients and roughly 17 progressor patients.

The chain is encoded by TRBV6-1 joined to TRBJ2-2; tentative D gene TRBD2, with 5 bases matching. Sequenced here: peripheral blood mononuclear cells (PBMCs), sampled at new diagnosis, from a patient treated with antithyroid drugs. The clonotype originates from a woman aged 40 to 65 with Graves disease. Donor details come from another sample of the same person, matched by shared clones. The CDR3 amino acid sequence is: CASSPVGAGELFF. The nucleotides are TGTGCCAGCAGTCCCGTCGGGGCCGGGGAGCTGTTTTTT.